This entry lists 6 T cell receptor beta chains sequenced from one sample in a study of blood T cell repertoires in COVID-19. Data came from immunoSEQ multiplex PCR; TCRdb stores just in-frame clones and leaves some out. The sample holds 35,000 to 55,000 clones; under 90% are singletons and the top ten take around 4.4%. Material for sequencing was peripheral blood. These receptors all stem from a woman between 70 and 85 years old with acute or convalescent COVID-19.

This chain uses TRBV21-1 with TRBJ2-5; the D segment call TRBD2 is taken from the table without a DNA check. TRBV21-1 is shown as a pseudogene. The CDR3 contains 21 residues. The CDR3 coding sequence is TGTGCCAGCAGCAGGGCCAATGGGGCTAGCGGGAGCCCTAGGTCGGGAGAGACCCAGTACTTC. This gives the protein CASSRANGASGSPRSGETQYF.

The genes are TRBV9 and TRBJ1-4; TRBD1 might be the D (5 bases). This CDR3 spans 14 amino acids. V shed 8 bases and J shed 3 bases, with 14 bases lying between them. Germline CDR1 reads SGDLS; CDR2 reads YYNGEE. In nucleotides, the CDR3 is TGTGCCAGTAAGGCGGGGCTGGCTAATGAAAAACTGTTTTTT. Translated: CASKAGLANEKLFF.

V usage is TRBV10-3 and J usage is TRBJ1-5; 9 bases are a match to TRBD1. The germline V gene has CDR1 ENHRY and CDR2 SYGVKD. The CDR3 is 15 residues long. With V trimmed by 3 bases and J by 5 bases, 5 bases remained unmatched. CDR3 loop: CAISDSDRGYQPQHF. The DNA of the CDR3 is TGTGCCATCAGTGACTCGGACAGGGGATATCAGCCCCAGCATTTT.

The V and J genes are TRBV7-8 and TRBJ2-7; D perhaps matches TRBD2 (6 bases). V was cut by 0 bases and J by 2 bases, with 14 bases left in between. The CDR3 loop spans 16 amino acids. Germline V gene lookup returns CDR1 SGHVS and CDR2 FQNEAQ. CDR3 protein: CASSLAGGEVAYEQYF. In nucleotides, the CDR3 is TGTGCCAGCAGCTTAGCTGGAGGGGAGGTGGCCTACGAGCAGTACTTC.

This CDR3 reads CASRLPATGELFF. The CDR3 region has the DNA TGTGCCAGCAGACTCCCCGCCACCGGGGAGCTGTTTTTT. The V call is TRBV27, the J call TRBJ2-2; no clear D. CDR1 and CDR2 from the germline V gene are MNHEY and SMNVEV (reference sequence). The V end was cut by 6 bases, the J end by 4 bases, with 9 bases between. The CDR3 totals 13 residues.

The table lists this clone with a few counts. The chain uses TRBV3-1 (or the pseudogene TRBV3-2) and TRBJ1-1, with 8 bases that match TRBD1. CDR3 length: 20 residues. Germline lookup yields CDR1 LGHDT and CDR2 YNNKEL (reference sequence). Trimming cost V 6 bases and J 0 bases; bases outside gene matches: 21. The CDR3 DNA sequence: TGTGCCAGCAGTACGCGAAGTCCCCGACAGGGGAAGAGCATGAACACTGAAGCTTTCTTT. Translated: CASSTRSPRQGKSMNTEAFF.